These T cell receptor beta chains were read from a single sample in a study of T cells in Graves' hyperthyroidism and ophthalmopathy. From the multiplex PCR reads, TCRdb called clonotypes with MiXCR, one entry per CDR3 protein. The data hold hundreds of thousands of distinct CDR3 sequences, with 17% observed a single time. Specimen: blood. These receptors all come from a woman aged 60 to 75 with Graves' ophthalmopathy. Each CDR3 is given with its conserved first and last residue. The D gene is left open where the match is weak.

d_call j_call v_call cdr3_length cdr3_aa
- TRBJ2-5 TRBV5-1 15 CASSADRASQETQYF
- TRBJ1-2 TRBV11-2 16 CASSLVQGPSDYGYTF
- TRBJ2-7 TRBV19 14 CATSIARTSYEQYF
TRBD1 TRBJ2-5 TRBV11-1 16 CASSHDRGSLFETQYF
- TRBJ2-2 TRBV6-2/TRBV6-3 15 CASSHARSSTGELFF
- TRBJ2-7 TRBV2 12 CASNWWDYEQYF
- TRBJ2-5 TRBV7-9 17 CASSHWGGKRSQETQYF
- TRBJ1-1 TRBV12-3/TRBV12-4 14 CASSVGAGNTEAFF
- TRBJ1-5 TRBV24-1 13 CATSVKGGWPQHF
- TRBJ1-2 TRBV2 13 CASSFGEGSGYTF
- TRBJ2-7 TRBV2 13 CASNTFGSYEQYF
TRBD1 TRBJ1-1 TRBV9 13 CASSVGQGAEAFF
- TRBJ1-1 TRBV6-5 17 CASSYSTGTPFNTEAFF
- TRBJ2-7 TRBV27 16 CASSLEGRRSSYEQYF
- TRBJ2-3 TRBV18 13 CASSALSTDTQYF
- TRBJ2-7 TRBV3-1 12 CASSNAGYEQYF
- TRBJ2-7 TRBV20-1 14 CSASPPGDLYEQYF
TRBD2 TRBJ2-7 TRBV20-1 13 CSASSGRDDEQYF
- TRBJ2-1 TRBV4-3 17 CASSQSVAVAFYNGQFF
TRBD1 TRBJ1-1 TRBV6-2/TRBV6-3 14 CASSKQGANTEAFF
TRBD2 TRBJ2-1 TRBV7-9 20 CASSIGKVAGGGRAYNEQFF
- TRBJ2-2 TRBV7-9 14 CASSLDTNTGELFF
- TRBJ1-2 TRBV9 13 CASSTGQHYGYTF
TRBD1 TRBJ1-3 TRBV27 15 CASSGGTGTGNTIYF
- TRBJ1-1 TRBV6-6 13 CASSVEGKTEAFF